This T cell receptor beta chain comes out of a study of cytomegalovirus exposure and HLA in healthy donors (dated by TCRdb to about 2017). Broadly, across the study: According to an earlier analysis of 550 to 700 of the donors, about 180 million T cells yielded 120 million or so unique TCR beta sequences and about 300 Gb of sequence data. An early release that covered about 600 HLA-typed donors contained about 300 gigabases of sequencing data and tens of millions of unique TCR sequences. Among the roughly 400 genotyped donors, approximately 82% belonged to the genetic ancestry cluster associated with self-reported Caucasian donors. In the later analysis, no new phenotypic data were used to find candidate immune exposures; instead, reliance was placed on TCR beta sequences and their occurrence across donors. Four to six DR-DQ haplotypes were handled as single units for association and clustering, since linkage in the cohort was strong. Among around 400 genotyped donors of the cohort, an average of approximately 200,000 unique TCR beta nucleotide sequences was sequenced per donor, of which approximately 19% were non-productive. Donor age, sex, ethnicity and CMV serostatus were collected together with the repertoire data. To decide whether each TCR beta V gene segment behaved as functional or pseudogenic, an earlier analysis of approximately 620 of the donors relied on high-throughput TCR beta sequencing. Typing coverage differed by locus: A, B, C, DRB1 and DQB1 were typed in about 620-640 donors, DQA1 in approximately 520, DPA1 in nearly 610, and DPB1 in 450 to 490. In addition to the first cohort of approximately 650 subjects, a separate validation cohort of approximately 110 different subjects was used. Every discovery cohort repertoire had been produced on one sequencing platform. Both class I and class II loci were covered by HLA typing, at four-digit resolution. Genome-wide SNP genotypes for about three fifths of the roughly 670 donors were used in a later genetic analysis, which treated that subset as a discovery cohort. Using immunosequencing, the study profiled T cell repertoires from fewer than 850 subjects and related those repertoires to cytomegalovirus serostatus. To study patterns of TCR occurrence, a later analysis re-analyzed previously published TCR beta repertoires from 500 to 850 donors and added high-resolution HLA genotyping. High-throughput TCR immunosequencing, statistical association of individual TCRs with disease status, and machine learning were combined to predict cytomegalovirus infection status. The study aimed to test whether signatures of past pathogen exposure could be identified by cataloging public T cell receptors.

The library was obtained by the immunoSEQ multiplex PCR assay. For the multiplex PCR, a mixture combining 60 forward primers for TCR Vbeta segments and 13 reverse primers for TCR Jbeta segments was used. A multiplex PCR assay on genomic DNA amplified the CDR3 region of rearranged TCR beta genes. The Illumina HiSeq System was used to sequence the amplified TCR beta libraries as 87-base-pair reads. The study's own analysis went as follows. A later analysis counted about 80 million unique TCR beta chains across the approximately 700 repertoires, and some 12 million of these chains were shared by at least two donors. Raw reads were error-corrected and collapsed into unique sequences by a nearest-neighbor algorithm in which closely related sequences were merged to remove PCR and sequencing errors. V, D and J gene segments were assigned by aligning CDR3 sequences to IMGT reference sequences. For a sequence to be retained, a match of at least six nucleotides was required to both a V gene segment and a J gene segment. Rearrangements were classified as productive when the CDR3 lacked stop codons and remained in frame with V and J, and all other rearrangements were classified as non-productive. CDR3 was defined according to IMGT convention as the region running from the second conserved V-encoded cysteine to the conserved J-encoded phenylalanine. The earlier analysis of 500 to 750 of the donors excluded any sequence lacking an unambiguous match to a single V gene segment. An earlier analysis of several hundred of the donors called V segments functional above 56.7% productive rearrangements and segregating when the between-donor standard deviation exceeded 5%. A statistical classification framework was developed to diagnose cytomegalovirus status using the catalog of TCR beta chain sequences. In a later analysis, V and J genes were assigned by comparing TCR nucleotide sequences against IMGT/GENE-DB human TR gene sequences. The TCRdist pipeline was used in a later analysis to assign CDR3 sequences and most-parsimonious VDJ recombination scenarios. In a later analysis, each TCR beta chain was defined by its CDR3 amino acid sequence together with its V-gene family, and reads lacking a unique V-gene family were excluded. A later analysis removed several hundred highly shared, low-generation-probability nucleotide sequences to deal with suspected cross-contamination and a sequencing artifact. A later analysis calculated a clonal expansion index for each public chain from normalized within-repertoire ranks of inferred template counts. In a later analysis, generation probabilities were computed using a VDJ recombination model fitted to out-of-frame rearrangements, and the results were checked against IGoR. Hypergeometric tests were used in a later analysis to score TCR-TCR, TCR-HLA and TCR-CMV co-occurrence, with a repertoire-size bias correction applied to the TCR pairs. To estimate false discovery rates, a later analysis permuted the HLA or CMV assignments 20 times. In a later analysis, co-occurring TCRs were grouped using DBSCAN, with TCRdist sequence similarity added in when clustering inside HLA-allele-positive subsets. Co-occurrence clustering excluded repertoires with fewer than 30,000 or more than 120,000 public chains, plus five with anomalous nucleotide sharing. TCRdb took this table from immuneACCESS and kept in-frame rearrangements with V and J called. Such tables lack part of the clones; where checked against another copy, unresolved V genes explain under half of the gap, and the rest is unexplained. The V and J calls and clone size were taken over from that table, and D and trimming were inferred from the DNA. Here the sample has roughly 200,000 clones; around four fifths occur a single time. Of the sample, over 0.65% falls within the top ten clones.

The cohort comprised 670 or so healthy bone marrow donors. At the time of sampling, all cohort members were nominally healthy, though unrecorded immune exposures were likely present. The donor was CMV seronegative and was included in the group of several hundred seronegative cohort members. A peripheral blood sample was provided by each donor, and peripheral blood mononuclear cells were used for TCR beta sequencing. Genomic DNA was extracted from the blood cell samples with the Qiagen DNeasy Blood Extraction Kit. The study at large found these results: Broadly in line with IMGT annotations, most TCR beta V segments showed up in productive rearrangements about 87% or about 30% of the time in an earlier analysis of around 600 of the donors. A later analysis found that HLA-associated TCR beta chains were more clonally expanded and had lower generation probabilities than equally common non-associated chains. For the cohort, immune exposure information was limited to CMV serostatus. Strong co-occurrence of HLA alleles, especially DR and DQ, made assigning TCR associations to individual alleles difficult. The classifier was reported to diagnose cytomegalovirus status with high specificity and sensitivity in both the original and validation cohorts. A later analysis found that TCR association rates varied across HLA loci, with DRB1 alleles showing the most associated TCRs and HLA-C alleles the fewest. A further reported finding was that TCR beta sequences accurately predicted the HLA-A and HLA-B alleles for most subjects in the first cohort. Roughly uniform sequencing depth across donors was assumed in presence/absence analyses, although this assumption may not hold. In vitro tests confirmed that three of the cytomegalovirus-associated TCR beta chains recognize cytomegalovirus antigens. In this cohort, only TCR beta chains were sequenced, and detectable features were limited by the absence of alpha or paired-chain data. Because counts were too low, seventeen rarely observed V segments, including chromosome 9 orphons, were excluded from the earlier analysis of around 590 of the donors. A later analysis found that most CMV-associated TCR beta chains appeared HLA-restricted, with HLA associations seemingly driven largely by CMV exposure. According to the authors, the approach could potentially be generalized to other disease states and immunological phenotypes. Compared with the roughly 700-donor mean, donors in an Asian-associated ancestry cluster had fewer N-insertions in productive TCRs, according to a later genetic analysis. HLA typing was unavailable for some donors at each locus, so association tests used only the typed subset. An association between a missense DCLRE1C variant and V-gene and J-gene trimming of TCR beta chains was found in a later genetic analysis and replicated in an independent cohort. Correlated functional status among segregating V segments might be attributable to linkage disequilibrium, but an unknown experimental factor could not be ruled out. Some IMGT-functional V segments, including TRBV6-2 and TRBV6-3, could not be told apart with the 87-base-pair reads, so those segments were excluded. Across donors, most TCR sequences were observed very rarely, whereas some public TCRs were present in many individuals. A total of fewer than 200 TCR beta chains were listed by the study as associated with cytomegalovirus. A cluster of highly shared sequence variants was judged likely to represent a technical artifact of the sequencing pipeline. Several of the top co-occurrence clusters appeared to be linked to parvovirus B19, influenza, CMV and Epstein-Barr virus, according to a later analysis. In a later analysis, over 15,000 TCR beta sequences were associated with specific HLA alleles at a false discovery rate of 0.05.

As for this clone: Which antigen it targets is not known. No much larger clonotype is one base removed from it; base qualities were not supplied.

From its cysteine to its phenylalanine, the CDR3 spans 15 amino acids. Only CDR3 DNA is held: 45 bases, read in frame from base 1. CDR1 and CDR2 (SGHVS, FQNEAQ) derive from the germline V gene. At the junction V is shortened by 6 bases and J by 3 bases; bases outside the gene matches: 9. Source material: PBMCs. The TCR was taken from a boy aged 2 to 10 in good health and CMV-seronegative. This receptor chain uses TRBV7-8 and TRBJ1-1; a stretch of 8 junction bases matches TRBD1. The sequence in DNA is TGTGCCAGCAGGGGGGGCAGGGGGCGTTACACTGAAGCTTTCTTT. Translated, this gives CASRGGRGRYTEAFF.